The next 30 T cell receptor beta chains were all read from a single sample in a study of identical twins. From the 5' RACE reads, TCRdb called clonotypes with MiXCR, one entry per CDR3 protein. The data show hundreds of thousands of distinct CDR3 sequences, under 9.5% seen once. These data were also reused for a study on yellow fever vaccine responses in identical twins.

The sample taken for sequencing was memory (CD45RO+) T cells sorted from blood. These receptors were obtained from a young woman in good health.

The chain uses TRBV10-3 and TRBJ2-1, with D possibly being TRBD1 (5 bases). The germline V gene encodes CDR1 ENHRY and CDR2 SYGVKD. The CDR3 spans 17 residues. V gave up 3 bases and J gave up 5 bases, with 20 bases separating them. The CDR3 here is CAISEGVLSLANNEQFF. CDR3 bases: TGTGCCATCAGTGAAGGGGTATTGAGTCTCGCCAACAATGAGCAGTTCTTC.

This clonotype was seen repeatedly, ten times or more. The rearrangement joins TRBV2 to TRBJ2-1; 8 bases match TRBD1. Germline-derived CDR1 and CDR2 are SNHLY and FYNNEI. V lost 5 bases, J lost 7 bases, and 10 bases stayed unmatched. CDR3 length: 15 amino acids. The CDR3 reads CASSTGQGTFNEQFF. The CDR3 DNA is TGTGCCAGCAGTACCGGACAGGGAACCTTTAATGAGCAGTTCTTC.

Ten or more counts support this clonotype. The gene calls are TRBV2 and TRBJ1-1; TRBD1 is a possible D gene (5 bases). V was shortened by 4 bases and J by 3 bases, with 12 bases between the two germline ends. The CDR3 is 14 amino acids. Germline CDR1 and CDR2: SNHLY and FYNNEI. The CDR3 protein is CASSGVGRYTEAFF. DNA for the CDR3: TGTGCCAGCAGTGGGGTGGGACGATACACTGAAGCTTTCTTT.

This rearrangement joins TRBV19 to TRBJ2-4; D unclear. Trimming stripped 6 bases from V and 8 bases from J, with 14 bases between. The CDR3 totals 13 residues. Germline assignment: CDR1 LNHDA and CDR2 SQIVND (reference sequence). The CDR3 here is CASSQTRNDIQYF. CDR3 coding DNA: TGTGCCAGTAGCCAGACCAGGAATGACATTCAGTACTTC.

In its sample, this clonotype was seen a few times. This chain joins TRBV5-1 and TRBJ2-3; possible D gene TRBD1, 6 bases. This CDR3 is built from 15 residues. V was shortened by 5 bases and J by 3 bases, with 16 bases between the two germline ends. The V gene's germline CDR1 is SGHRS and CDR2 YFSETQ. CDR3 DNA sequence: TGCGCCAGCAGTCAAACAGGACAGAGAACAGATACGCAGTATTTT. This gives the protein CASSQTGQRTDTQYF. Full variable domain (missing parts from reference TRBV5-1 and TRBJ2-3): KAGVTQTPRYLIKTRGQQVTLSCSPISGHRSVSWYQQTPGQGLQFLFEYFSETQRNKGNFPGRFSGRQFSNSRSEMNVSTLELGDSALYLCASSQTGQRTDTQYFGPGTRLTVL.

This clonotype came up a few times. The chain combines TRBV5-1 with TRBJ1-2; D not resolved. From germline, CDR1 is SGHRS and CDR2 YFSETQ. This CDR3 is built from 13 residues. Trimming removed 4 bases from V and 7 bases from J, with 14 bases in between. The CDR3 nucleotides read TGCGCCAGCAGCCTAAACGACAACCTTGGCTACACCTTC. Protein: CASSLNDNLGYTF.

The chain has TRBV19 and TRBJ2-2; possible D gene TRBD2, 5 bases. Germline values: CDR1 LNHDA, CDR2 SQIVND (reference sequence). V lost 9 bases, J lost 6 bases, and 14 bases lay in between. The CDR3 consists of 13 residues. Here the CDR3 reads CASGQRVPGELFF. CDR3 in DNA: TGTGCCAGCGGTCAGAGGGTCCCCGGGGAGCTGTTTTTT. Drawing the rest from reference TRBV19 and TRBJ2-2, the complete variable domain is DGGITQSPKYLFRKEGQNVTLSCEQNLNHDAMYWYRQDPGQGLRLIYYSQIVNDFQKGDIAEGYSVSREKKESFPLTVTSAQKNPTAFYLCASGQRVPGELFFGEGSRLTVL.

This clonotype has more than one count but fewer than ten. V and J are TRBV3-1 and TRBJ2-5, with D perhaps being TRBD1 or TRBD2 (5 bases each). The CDR3 has 19 residues. Germline lookup yields CDR1 LGHDT and CDR2 YNNKEL (reference sequence). The V and J ends lost 5 bases and 4 bases respectively, with 29 bases between them. The CDR3 loop is CASSVTSTVLNKGRETQYF. Written as DNA, the CDR3 is TGTGCCAGCAGCGTCACCTCGACAGTCCTAAACAAGGGGAGAGAGACCCAGTACTTC.

The chain links TRBV10-2 to TRBJ2-3; D perhaps matches TRBD1 (5 bases). The CDR3 covers 13 residues. Germline lookup yields CDR1 WSHSY and CDR2 SAAADI. Trimming removed 11 bases at V and 0 bases at J, with 12 bases between. The CDR3: CASRETSTDTQYF. The CDR3 nucleotides read TGCGCCTCCAGGGAAACTAGCACAGATACGCAGTATTTT.

This clonotype came up many times. The CDR3 DNA follows: TGTGCCAGCTCCCCGGGGTCCGGACTAGCCAGCACAGATACGCAGTATTTT. It yields the protein CASSPGSGLASTDTQYF. This chain links TRBV28 with TRBJ2-3; the match to TRBD2 covers 8 bases. Germline CDR1 MDHEN, CDR2 SYDVKM. V gave up 8 bases and J gave up 0 bases; unmatched junction bases: 13. CDR3 length equals 17 residues.

This clonotype was seen ten or more times. The DNA for the CDR3 is TGTGCCAGCAGGCCCAAGGCAGGATACAATGGTATCGATGAGCAGTTCTTC. Translated: CASRPKAGYNGIDEQFF. The chain joins TRBV6-9 to TRBJ2-1, with no clear D. The CDR3 contains 17 residues. The V gene's germline CDR1 is MNHGY and CDR2 SVAAGI. Trimming shortened V by 6 bases and J by 8 bases, and 26 bases separated the two germline ends.

The rearrangement joins TRBV14 to TRBJ2-6; tentatively, D is TRBD1 or TRBD2 (6 bases each). CDR3 length: 14 residues. In germline, CDR1 is SGHDN, CDR2 FVKESK. V gave up 1 base and J gave up 10 bases, with 11 bases separating them. CDR3 sequence (DNA): TGTGCCAGCAGCCAAGGGGGGGCTAGTAACGTCCTGACTTTC. Protein: CASSQGGASNVLTF.

This clonotype was seen ten or more times. This sequence joins TRBV20-1 and TRBJ1-5, with 9 bases that match TRBD1. The CDR3 is 15 residues long. Germline loops: CDR1 DFQATT, CDR2 SNEGSKA (reference sequence). The junction had 9 bases not matched to a gene; V was cut back by 6 bases and J by 3 bases. Here the CDR3 DNA reads TGCAGTGCACAGGGACAGGGAGGGCCCAATCAGCCCCAGCATTTT. Protein sequence: CSAQGQGGPNQPQHF.

The chain recombines TRBV27 with TRBJ2-7; 7 bases map to TRBD1. The CDR3 has 14 amino acids. Germline V gene data show CDR1 as MNHEY and CDR2 as SMNVEV (reference sequence). V lost 5 bases, J lost 2 bases, and 6 bases stayed unmatched. CDR3 residues: CASSPRQGTYEQYV. In DNA form, the CDR3 reads TGTGCCAGCAGTCCTCGACAGGGTACCTACGAGCAGTACGTC.

This clonotype came up many times. The chain is built from TRBV10-3 and TRBJ1-5, with D perhaps TRBD1 (5 bases). V lost 6 bases and J 6 bases, leaving 15 bases between the germline ends. The CDR3 totals 14 residues. CDR1 and CDR2 (germline): ENHRY, SYGVKD. The CDR3 is CAISWGEFGQPQHF. DNA for the CDR3: TGTGCCATCAGCTGGGGGGAGTTCGGTCAGCCCCAGCATTTT.

The V and J genes are TRBV12-3 or TRBV12-4 and TRBJ1-2; perhaps TRBD1 as D (6 bases). The CDR3 runs to 15 residues. Trimming stripped 0 bases from V and 4 bases from J, with 12 bases between. For the CDR3, the DNA is TGTGCCAGCAGTTTAGCGATACAGGGAGGCTATGGCTACACCTTC. Translation gives CASSLAIQGGYGYTF.

This clonotype was recorded a few times. The gene calls are TRBV7-8 and TRBJ2-7; 8 positions agree with TRBD2. This CDR3 contains 15 residues. Germline V gene data show CDR1 as SGHVS and CDR2 as FQNEAQ. Unmatched junction bases numbered 9, after V lost 8 bases and J lost 0 bases. Here the CDR3 DNA reads TGTGCCAGCGGCCCCGGGACTAGGGGCTCCTACGAGCAGTACGTC. This sequence encodes CASGPGTRGSYEQYV.

The J gene is TRBJ2-7, the V gene TRBV27; maybe TRBD2 (6 bases). The CDR3 is made up of 14 amino acids. Trimming cost V 2 bases and J 5 bases, with 13 bases left between them. CDR1 MNHEY and CDR2 SMNVEV come from the germline V gene (reference sequence). DNA for the CDR3: TGTGCCAGCAGTTTAACCCCTGGGGGGAACGAGCAGTACTTC. It codes for CASSLTPGGNEQYF.

At least ten counts were recorded for this clonotype. The V and J genes are TRBV12-3 or TRBV12-4 and TRBJ1-1; no clear D. The CDR3 runs to 13 residues. V was cut by 3 bases and J by 0 bases, with 5 bases left in between. CDR3 nucleotides: TGTGCCAGCAGTTTTTTTATGAACACTGAAGCTTTCTTT. It translates to CASSFFMNTEAFF.

V and J are TRBV7-2 and TRBJ2-1, with D uncertain. CDR3 length: 17 amino acids. The V end was cut by 5 bases, the J end by 0 bases, with 17 bases between. Germline CDR1 reads SGHTA; CDR2 reads FQGNSA. CDR3 nucleotide sequence: TGTGCCAGCAGCCGAAGGACCCAATTGAGCTCCTACAATGAGCAGTTCTTC. Translated: CASSRRTQLSSYNEQFF.

There are many counts of this clonotype. The CDR3 nucleotides are TGTGCCAGCAGCTTAGGGGTTAGTGTCACCGAGAGGTCGTGGCAGTTCTTC. Protein product: CASSLGVSVTERSWQFF. This chain connects TRBV7-8 to TRBJ2-1; no definite D call. This CDR3 has 17 residues. Germline V gene data show CDR1 as SGHVS and CDR2 as FQNEAQ. V was pared by 1 base and J by 12 bases, with 25 bases between.

This clonotype has a count of ten or more. The chain is built from TRBV5-5 and TRBJ2-1, with D perhaps TRBD1 (6 bases). The germline CDR1 and CDR2 sequences are SGHKS and YYEKEE (reference sequence). This CDR3 spans 15 amino acids. V was clipped by 3 bases and J by 0 bases, with 10 bases between them. The CDR3 region is CASSYRDNSYNEQFF. DNA of the CDR3: TGTGCCAGCAGCTACCGGGACAACTCCTACAATGAGCAGTTCTTC.

This clonotype was seen a few times. V is TRBV5-1 and J is TRBJ1-1; a possible D gene is TRBD1 (5 bases). V lost 0 bases, J lost 7 bases, and 13 bases lay in between. This CDR3 comprises 14 residues. CDR1 and CDR2 (germline): SGHRS, YFSETQ. The CDR3 is CASSLVGVWGEAFF. The CDR3, as DNA: TGCGCCAGCAGCTTGGTGGGGGTATGGGGTGAAGCTTTCTTT.

This clonotype was picked up many times. The chain combines TRBV18 with TRBJ2-1, with TRBD2 identical over 11 bases. The V gene end was trimmed by 4 bases and the J gene end by 6 bases; junction bases not matched to a gene: 2. The CDR3 has 14 amino acids. Germline CDR1 is KGHSH and CDR2 is LQKENI. CDR3 region: CASSLAGGRNEQFF. The CDR3 DNA is TGTGCCAGCTCACTAGCGGGGGGGCGCAATGAGCAGTTCTTC.

This clonotype was seen a handful of times. V and J are TRBV3-1 and TRBJ2-4, with D tentatively TRBD2 (6 bases). Germline CDR1 LGHDT, CDR2 YNNKEL (reference sequence). Between the trimmed V and J ends, which lost 6 bases and 1 base, there was a span of 19 bases. This CDR3 spans 17 amino acids. The CDR3 spells CASRPSWGDTAKNIQYF. The CDR3 region has the DNA TGTGCCAGCAGACCCAGTTGGGGGGATACGGCCAAAAACATTCAGTACTTC.

Only a few counts were recorded for this clonotype. V gene TRBV27 combines with J gene TRBJ1-2, with TRBD1 matching 7 bases. With V trimmed by 3 bases and J by 4 bases, 11 bases remained unmatched. Germline loops: CDR1 MNHEY, CDR2 SMNVEV (reference sequence). This CDR3 comprises 16 residues. The CDR3: CASSFAPGQSIYGYTF. For the CDR3, the DNA is TGTGCCAGCAGTTTTGCTCCGGGACAGAGCATCTATGGCTACACCTTC.

This clonotype was seen at least ten times. J is TRBJ1-1 and V is TRBV2; D is unclear. This CDR3 is 12 amino acids long. V was trimmed by 6 bases and J by 3 bases, leaving 8 bases between them. Germline V gene sequence: CDR1 SNHLY, CDR2 FYNNEI. The CDR3 spells CASRVMDTEAFF. CDR3 nucleotides: TGTGCCAGCAGGGTAATGGACACTGAAGCTTTCTTT. Full variable domain (remainder filled in from reference TRBV2 and TRBJ1-1): EPEVTQTPSHQVTQMGQEVILRCVPISNHLYFYWYRQILGQKVEFLVSFYNNEISEKSEIFDDQFSVERPDGSNFTLKIRSTKLEDSAMYFCASRVMDTEAFFGQGTRLTVV.

Comments on this clonotype: This may be a read error, as it is one base from a much larger clone. V gene TRBV9 combines with J gene TRBJ2-3, with 9 bases that match TRBD1. Per germline, CDR1 SGDLS and CDR2 YYNGEE. After removal of 4 bases from V and 2 bases from J, the junction contained 8 bases not matched to a gene. CDR3 length: 16 amino acids. The CDR3 DNA sequence: TGTGCCAGCAGCCCTACAGGGGGCTCTACCACAGATACGCAGTATTTT. The encoded protein is CASSPTGGSTTDTQYF. Based on the CDR3 plus reference TRBV9 and TRBJ2-3, the full variable domain is DSGVTQTPKHLITATGQRVTLRCSPRSGDLSVYWYQQSLDQGLQFLIQYYNGEERAKGNILERFSAQQFPDLHSELNLSSLELGDSALYFCASSPTGGSTTDTQYFGPGTRLTVL.

The chain combines TRBV7-3 with TRBJ2-1, with D uncertain. Trimming cost V 4 bases and J 5 bases, with 9 bases left between them. The length of the CDR3 is 13 residues. Germline V lookup: CDR1 SGHTA, CDR2 FQGTGA. CDR3 in DNA: TGTGCCAGCAGCTCCCCCCAGAACAATGAGCAGTTCTTC. Its translation: CASSSPQNNEQFF.

At least ten counts were recorded for this clonotype. This chain connects TRBV29-1 to TRBJ2-2; 7 positions agree with TRBD1. The V segment lost 7 bases and the J segment 5 bases; nucleotides outside the gene matches: 7. This CDR3 has 13 residues. From germline, CDR1 is SQVTM and CDR2 ANQGSEA. The CDR3 DNA reads TGCAGCGGCCGGACAGGACCAACCGGGGAGCTGTTTTTT. Encoded protein: CSGRTGPTGELFF.